This TCR beta chain is from a study of T cells after yellow fever vaccination. General observations from the study: Abundant clonotypes from the bulk population could get into FACS-sorted repertoires as contaminants.

Trimming removed 3 bases at V and 3 bases at J, with 9 bases between. The CDR3 is 13 amino acids. Germline loops: CDR1 SGHTA, CDR2 FQGTGA. This clonotype showed up many times. What it binds is unknown. MiXCR was run by TCRdb on the 5' RACE reads, yielding one entry per CDR3 protein. The table shows more than 200,000 distinct CDR3 sequences, with about 3.5% occurring only once. The specimen comprised PBMCs, sampled 15 days after the yellow fever booster vaccination. The chain has TRBV7-3 and TRBJ2-7, with D uncertain. This TCR was recovered from a man between 18 and 35 years old who received the YFV17D yellow fever vaccine. Here the CDR3 reads CASSFGSNYEQYF. For the CDR3, the DNA is TGTGCCAGCAGCTTTGGGTCCAACTACGAGCAGTACTTC.